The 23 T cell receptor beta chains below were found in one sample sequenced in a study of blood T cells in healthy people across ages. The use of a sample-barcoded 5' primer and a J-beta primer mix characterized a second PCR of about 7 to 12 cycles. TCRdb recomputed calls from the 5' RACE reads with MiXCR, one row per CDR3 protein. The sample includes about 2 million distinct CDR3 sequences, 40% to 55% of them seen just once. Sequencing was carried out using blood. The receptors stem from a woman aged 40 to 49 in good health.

The CDR3 sequence: CASSYSAGLGIGTQYF. The CDR3 DNA follows: TGTGCCAGCAGTTACTCGGCGGGACTAGGGATTGGGACGCAGTATTTT. The genes are TRBV6-2 or TRBV6-3 and TRBJ2-3, with 8 bases that match TRBD2. Unmatched junction bases numbered 11, after V lost 0 bases and J lost 9 bases. The CDR3 is 16 residues long. Germline CDR1 is MNHEY and CDR2 is SVGEGT.

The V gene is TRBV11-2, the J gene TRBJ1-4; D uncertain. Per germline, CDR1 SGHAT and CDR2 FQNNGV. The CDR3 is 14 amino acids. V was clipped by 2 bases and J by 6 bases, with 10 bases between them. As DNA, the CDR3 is TGTGCCAGCAGCTTAAATGCAGGATATGAAAAACTGTTTTTT. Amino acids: CASSLNAGYEKLFF.

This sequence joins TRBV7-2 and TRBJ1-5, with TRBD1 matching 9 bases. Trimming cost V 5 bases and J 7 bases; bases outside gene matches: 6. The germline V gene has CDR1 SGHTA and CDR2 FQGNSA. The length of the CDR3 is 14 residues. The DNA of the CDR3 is TGTGCCAGCAGCCAGGTGACAGGGGGACAGCCCCAGCATTTT. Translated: CASSQVTGGQPQHF.

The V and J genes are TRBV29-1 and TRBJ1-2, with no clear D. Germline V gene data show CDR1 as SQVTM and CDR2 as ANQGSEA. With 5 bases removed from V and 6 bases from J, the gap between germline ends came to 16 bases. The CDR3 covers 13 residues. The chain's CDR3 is CSVNVPGGNGYTF. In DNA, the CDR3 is TGCAGCGTTAATGTCCCGGGCGGAAATGGCTACACCTTC.

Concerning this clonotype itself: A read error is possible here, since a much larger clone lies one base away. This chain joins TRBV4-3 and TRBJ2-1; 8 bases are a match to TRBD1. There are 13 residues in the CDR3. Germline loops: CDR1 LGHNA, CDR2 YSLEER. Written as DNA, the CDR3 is TGCGCCGGCAGCCAAGACAGGGGTTGGGAGCAGTTCTTC. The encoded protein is CAGSQDRGWEQFF.

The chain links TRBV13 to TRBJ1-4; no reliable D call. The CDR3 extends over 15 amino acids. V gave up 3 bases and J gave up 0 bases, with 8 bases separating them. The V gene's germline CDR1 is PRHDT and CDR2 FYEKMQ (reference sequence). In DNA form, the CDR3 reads TGTGCCAGCAGCTTTTGGGAGGCAACTAATGAAAAACTGTTTTTT. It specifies CASSFWEATNEKLFF.

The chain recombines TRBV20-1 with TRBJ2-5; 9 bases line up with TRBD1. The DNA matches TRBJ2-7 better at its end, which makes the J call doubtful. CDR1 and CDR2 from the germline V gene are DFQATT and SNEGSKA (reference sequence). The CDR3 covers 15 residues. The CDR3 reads CSARAQDRGTYEQYF. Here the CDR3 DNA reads TGCAGTGCTAGGGCTCAGGACAGGGGAACCTACGAGCAGTACTTC.

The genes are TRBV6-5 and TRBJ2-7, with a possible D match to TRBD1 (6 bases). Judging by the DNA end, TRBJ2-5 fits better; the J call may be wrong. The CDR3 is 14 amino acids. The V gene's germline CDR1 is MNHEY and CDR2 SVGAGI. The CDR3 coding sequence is TGTGCCAGCAGTAGACGGACAGAGGGAGAGACCCAGTACTTC. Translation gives CASSRRTEGETQYF.

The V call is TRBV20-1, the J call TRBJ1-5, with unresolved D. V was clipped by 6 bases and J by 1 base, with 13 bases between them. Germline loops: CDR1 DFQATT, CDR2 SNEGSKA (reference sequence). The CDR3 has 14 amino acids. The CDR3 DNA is TGCAGTGCAACAGCAGTGGCAAGCAATCAGCCCCAGCATTTT. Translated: CSATAVASNQPQHF.

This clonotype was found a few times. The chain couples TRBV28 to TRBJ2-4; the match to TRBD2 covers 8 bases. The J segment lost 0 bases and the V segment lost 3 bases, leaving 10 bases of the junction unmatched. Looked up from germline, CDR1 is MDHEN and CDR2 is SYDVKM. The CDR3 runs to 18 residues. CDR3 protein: CASSFPLTSDVAKNIQYF. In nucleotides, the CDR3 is TGTGCCAGCAGTTTTCCGTTGACTAGCGATGTAGCCAAAAACATTCAGTACTTC.

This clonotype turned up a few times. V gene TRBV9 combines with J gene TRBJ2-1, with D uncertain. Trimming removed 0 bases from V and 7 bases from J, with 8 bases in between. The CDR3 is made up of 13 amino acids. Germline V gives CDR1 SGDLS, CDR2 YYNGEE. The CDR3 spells CASSVAVTNEQFF. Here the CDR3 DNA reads TGTGCCAGCAGCGTAGCGGTTACGAATGAGCAGTTCTTC. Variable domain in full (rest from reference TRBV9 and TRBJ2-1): DSGVTQTPKHLITATGQRVTLRCSPRSGDLSVYWYQQSLDQGLQFLIQYYNGEERAKGNILERFSAQQFPDLHSELNLSSLELGDSALYFCASSVAVTNEQFFGPGTRLTVL.

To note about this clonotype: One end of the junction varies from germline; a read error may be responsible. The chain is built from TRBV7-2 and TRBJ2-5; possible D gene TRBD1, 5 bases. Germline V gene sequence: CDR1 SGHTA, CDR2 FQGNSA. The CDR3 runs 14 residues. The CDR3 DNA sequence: TGTGCCAGCAGCTTAAAAGGGGTTGAAGAGGCCCAGTACTTC. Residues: CASSLKGVEEAQYF.

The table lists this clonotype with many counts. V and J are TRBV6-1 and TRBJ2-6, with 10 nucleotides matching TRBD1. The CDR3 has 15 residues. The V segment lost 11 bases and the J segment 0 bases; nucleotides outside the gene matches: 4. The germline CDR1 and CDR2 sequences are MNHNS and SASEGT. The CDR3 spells CACRTGGSGANVLTF. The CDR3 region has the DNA TGTGCCTGTAGGACAGGGGGCTCTGGGGCCAACGTCCTGACTTTC.

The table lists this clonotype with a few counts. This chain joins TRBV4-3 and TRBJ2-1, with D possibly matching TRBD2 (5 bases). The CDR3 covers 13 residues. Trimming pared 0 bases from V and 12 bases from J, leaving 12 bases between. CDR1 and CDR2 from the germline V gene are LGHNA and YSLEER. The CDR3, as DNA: TGCGCCAGCAGCCAAGATAGGGAGACAAGGCAGTTCTTC. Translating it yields CASSQDRETRQFF.

The CDR3 region is CASSLVVGAIGNQPQHF. The CDR3, as DNA: TGTGCCAGCAGTTTAGTGGTCGGGGCTATTGGCAATCAGCCCCAGCATTTT. The chain carries TRBV28 and TRBJ1-5; weak D call: TRBD1 (5 bases). V was pared by 2 bases and J by 2 bases, with 16 bases between. Per germline, CDR1 MDHEN and CDR2 SYDVKM. The CDR3 runs to 17 residues.

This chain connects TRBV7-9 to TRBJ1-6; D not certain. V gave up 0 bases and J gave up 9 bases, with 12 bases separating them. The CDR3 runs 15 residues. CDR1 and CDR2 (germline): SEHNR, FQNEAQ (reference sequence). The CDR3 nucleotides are TGTGCCAGCAGCTTAGCGCTCCCCACGGTTTCACCCCTCCACTTT. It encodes CASSLALPTVSPLHF.

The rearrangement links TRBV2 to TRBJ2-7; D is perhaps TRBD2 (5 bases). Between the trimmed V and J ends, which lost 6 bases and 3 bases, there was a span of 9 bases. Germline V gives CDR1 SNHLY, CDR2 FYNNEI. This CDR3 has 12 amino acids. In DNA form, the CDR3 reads TGTGCCAGCAGGGTACTAGGCTACGAGCAGTACTTC. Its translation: CASRVLGYEQYF. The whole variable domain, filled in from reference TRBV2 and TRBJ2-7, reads EPEVTQTPSHQVTQMGQEVILRCVPISNHLYFYWYRQILGQKVEFLVSFYNNEISEKSEIFDDQFSVERPDGSNFTLKIRSTKLEDSAMYFCASRVLGYEQYFGPGTRLTVT.

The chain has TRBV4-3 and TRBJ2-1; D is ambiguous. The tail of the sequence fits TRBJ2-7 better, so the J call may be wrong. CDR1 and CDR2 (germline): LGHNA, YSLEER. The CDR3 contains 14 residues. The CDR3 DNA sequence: TGCGCCAGCAGCCAAGACACGCTCTACAATGAGCAGTACTTC. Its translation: CASSQDTLYNEQYF.

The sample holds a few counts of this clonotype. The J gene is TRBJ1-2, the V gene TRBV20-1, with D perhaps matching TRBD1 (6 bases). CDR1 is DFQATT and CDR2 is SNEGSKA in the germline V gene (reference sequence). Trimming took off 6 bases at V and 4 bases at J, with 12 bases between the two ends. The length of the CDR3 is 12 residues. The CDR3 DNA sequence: TGCAGTGCCGCAGGGGCGGGCTATGGCTACACCTTC. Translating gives CSAAGAGYGYTF.

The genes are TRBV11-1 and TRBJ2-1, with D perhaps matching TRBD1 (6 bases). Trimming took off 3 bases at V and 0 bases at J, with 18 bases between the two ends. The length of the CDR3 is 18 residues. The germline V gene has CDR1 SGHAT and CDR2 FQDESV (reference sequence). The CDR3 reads CASSFSGVGRSSYNEQFF. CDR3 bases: TGTGCCAGCAGCTTCTCAGGGGTTGGCAGAAGCTCCTACAATGAGCAGTTCTTC.

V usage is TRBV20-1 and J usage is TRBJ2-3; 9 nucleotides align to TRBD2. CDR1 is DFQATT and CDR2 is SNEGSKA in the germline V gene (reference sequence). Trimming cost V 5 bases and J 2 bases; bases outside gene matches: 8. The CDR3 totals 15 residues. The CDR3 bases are TGCAGTGCTGTTGTAGCGGGGGACATCACAGATACGCAGTATTTT. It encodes CSAVVAGDITDTQYF.

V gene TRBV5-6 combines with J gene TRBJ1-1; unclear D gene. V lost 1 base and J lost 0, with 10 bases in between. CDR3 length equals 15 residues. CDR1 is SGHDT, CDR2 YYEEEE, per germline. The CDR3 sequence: CASSLPGRVNTEAFF. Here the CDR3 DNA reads TGTGCCAGCAGCTTGCCGGGTCGGGTGAACACTGAAGCTTTCTTT.

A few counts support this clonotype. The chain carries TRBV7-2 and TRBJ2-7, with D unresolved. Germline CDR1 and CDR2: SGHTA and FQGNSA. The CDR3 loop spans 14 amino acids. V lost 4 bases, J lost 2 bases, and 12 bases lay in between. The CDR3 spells CASSSPGVAYEQYF. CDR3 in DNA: TGTGCCAGCAGCTCCCCCGGTGTCGCCTACGAGCAGTACTTC.